The 17 T cell receptor beta chains listed next were all sequenced from one sample in a study of T cells after yellow fever vaccination. TCRdb called the 5' RACE reads again in MiXCR, with one record for every CDR3 protein. The sample holds under 700,000 distinct CDR3 sequences, about 15% seen once. The specimen was PBMCs, collected roughly 5 days after the first yellow fever vaccination. These receptors were obtained from a man younger than 35 who received the YFV17D yellow fever vaccine.

This clonotype was seen once. J is TRBJ2-3 and V is TRBV20-1, with D perhaps being TRBD1 or TRBD2 (5 bases each). V lost 6 bases and J 1 base, leaving 17 bases between the germline ends. Looked up from germline, CDR1 is DFQATT and CDR2 is SNEGSKA (reference sequence). The CDR3 is 15 residues long. CDR3: CSAPGTLRGTDTQYF. CDR3 DNA: TGCAGTGCCCCCGGGACCCTAAGAGGCACAGATACGCAGTATTTT.

This clonotype has more than one count but fewer than ten. Here the CDR3 DNA reads TGCGCCAGCAGCCAAGCTCAATCGGTTGGCAGTGAAGCTTTCTTT. This gives the protein CASSQAQSVGSEAFF. The chain recombines TRBV4-3 with TRBJ1-1; D gene uncertain. The CDR3 has 15 amino acids. Trimming took off 1 base at V and 7 bases at J, with 16 bases between the two ends. Per germline, CDR1 LGHNA and CDR2 YSLEER.

The chain recombines TRBV10-3 with TRBJ1-1; the D gene is possibly TRBD1 (6 bases). The CDR3 consists of 15 residues. Germline V gene sequence: CDR1 ENHRY, CDR2 SYGVKD. The V end lost 3 bases, the J end lost 0 bases, and 11 bases lay between the germline ends. The CDR3 is CAISDFTGLNTEAFF. The CDR3 coding sequence is TGTGCCATCAGTGACTTCACAGGGCTGAACACTGAAGCTTTCTTT.

V gene TRBV7-2 combines with J gene TRBJ1-2, with no clear D. V lost 5 bases to trimming and J lost 0 bases, with 10 bases between them. Germline V gene lookup returns CDR1 SGHTA and CDR2 FQGNSA. CDR3 length: 14 amino acids. The DNA for the CDR3 is TGTGCCAGCAGCCCTGAGGACGCTAACTATGGCTACACCTTC. Protein product: CASSPEDANYGYTF.

V usage is TRBV18 and J usage is TRBJ2-2; D is unresolved. The CDR3 length is 17 residues. V was pared by 2 bases and J by 3 bases, with 16 bases between. The germline CDR1 and CDR2 sequences are KGHSH and LQKENI. CDR3 residues: CASSPFFQPRDTGELFF. CDR3 DNA: TGTGCCAGCTCACCATTTTTCCAACCAAGGGACACCGGGGAGCTGTTTTTT.

The sample holds a few counts of this clonotype. The J gene is TRBJ2-7, the V gene TRBV7-8, with 7 bases aligning to TRBD1. CDR3 size: 15 residues. The germline V gene encodes CDR1 SGHVS and CDR2 FQNEAQ. Losses at the gene ends were 1 base for V and 7 bases for J; bases not matched to a gene: 10. Here the CDR3 DNA reads TGTGCCAGCAGCTTAGACCCAGGGGGAGTGCGGGAGCAGTACGTC. This gives the protein CASSLDPGGVREQYV.

The sample holds a few counts of this clonotype. The chain employs TRBV12-3 or TRBV12-4 and TRBJ1-5, with 8 bases identical to TRBD1. CDR3 length: 16 residues. Unmatched junction bases numbered 11, after V lost 5 bases and J lost 5 bases. Here the CDR3 reads CASSPSGTGDDQPQHF. The CDR3 DNA reads TGTGCCAGCAGTCCTTCCGGGACAGGTGATGATCAGCCCCAGCATTTT.

This clonotype was detected many times. One end of the junction does not line up with germline, which may come from a read error. The gene calls are TRBV4-1 and TRBJ2-5, with D perhaps being TRBD1 or TRBD2 (6 bases each). Per the germline V gene, CDR1 is MGHRA and CDR2 is YSYEKL. The CDR3 extends over 12 amino acids. The CDR3 here is CASSQGGETQYF. The CDR3 region has the DNA TGTGCCAGTAGTCAAGGGGGGGAGACCCAGTACTTC.

The chain employs TRBV7-2 and TRBJ1-4; D gene uncertain. The CDR3 length is 13 residues. Germline V gene lookup returns CDR1 SGHTA and CDR2 FQGNSA. Trimming stripped 0 bases from V and 12 bases from J, with 11 bases between. CDR3 DNA sequence: TGTGCCAGCAGCTTAGCGCCCATCGGGGAACTGTTTTTT. Its protein product is CASSLAPIGELFF.

This clonotype has a handful of counts. The J gene is TRBJ2-4, the V gene TRBV6-2 or TRBV6-3; no clear D. The CDR3 consists of 17 residues. The V and J ends lost 2 bases and 4 bases respectively, with 18 bases between them. Per germline, CDR1 MNHEY and CDR2 SVGEGT. The CDR3 sequence is CASSYKFEASGKNIQYF. DNA of the CDR3: TGTGCCAGCAGTTACAAGTTCGAGGCGTCTGGGAAAAACATTCAGTACTTC.

Only a few counts were recorded for this clonotype. The chain uses TRBV12-3 or TRBV12-4 and TRBJ1-2; perhaps TRBD1 as D (6 bases). Between the trimmed V and J ends, which lost 7 bases and 1 base, there was a span of 10 bases. CDR3 length equals 13 residues. The CDR3: CASKGEVNYGYTF. The CDR3 nucleotides read TGTGCCAGCAAGGGGGAGGTTAACTATGGCTACACCTTC.

The V gene is TRBV7-6, the J gene TRBJ2-5; TRBD2 matches at 10 bases. This CDR3 comprises 14 residues. The germline CDR1 and CDR2 sequences are SGHVS and FNYEAQ. The trim removed 5 bases at V and 4 bases at J, leaving 4 bases unmatched. The CDR3 spells CASSRASGRETQYF. The CDR3 nucleotides read TGTGCCAGCAGCCGAGCTAGCGGGAGAGAGACCCAGTACTTC.

The V and J genes are TRBV5-1 and TRBJ2-3; TRBD1 aligns across 7 bases. The CDR3 contains 15 residues. Germline loops: CDR1 SGHRS, CDR2 YFSETQ. V dropped 2 bases and J dropped 2; count of bases not matched to a gene: 5. The CDR3 protein is CASSFQGDHTDTQYF. CDR3 DNA sequence: TGCGCCAGCAGCTTCCAGGGGGACCACACAGATACGCAGTATTTT.

This clonotype was seen more than once but under ten times. The chain joins TRBV6-5 to TRBJ2-5; the match to TRBD2 covers 13 bases. The CDR3 has 15 residues. Losses at the gene ends were 5 bases for V and 5 bases for J; bases not matched to a gene: 5. Germline V lookup: CDR1 MNHEY, CDR2 SVGAGI. The CDR3 here is CASSTSGGASETQYF. CDR3 DNA sequence: TGTGCCAGCAGTACTAGCGGGGGGGCCTCGGAGACCCAGTACTTC.

This clonotype showed up many times. The rearrangement uses TRBV7-2 and TRBJ1-1; D is uncertain. Trimming took off 2 bases at V and 5 bases at J, with 15 bases between the two ends. Looked up from germline, CDR1 is SGHTA and CDR2 is FQGNSA. The CDR3 consists of 15 residues. CDR3 DNA sequence: TGTGCCAGCAGCTTAAATGGTCCCTTGGGAACTGAAGCTTTCTTT. Protein: CASSLNGPLGTEAFF.

A few counts support this clonotype. The chain is built from TRBV6-2 or TRBV6-3 and TRBJ2-7; 8 bases match TRBD1. The V segment lost 8 bases and the J segment 0 bases; nucleotides outside the gene matches: 15. Looked up from germline, CDR1 is MNHEY and CDR2 is SVGEGT. The CDR3 loop spans 17 amino acids. CDR3 sequence (DNA): TGTGCCAGCTTCAGCTCCAGGGGGCCCAGGGGCTCCTACGAGCAGTACTTC. It encodes CASFSSRGPRGSYEQYF.

This clonotype was seen more than once but under ten times. This chain uses TRBV5-1 with TRBJ1-2; D gene ambiguous. Germline CDR1 is SGHRS and CDR2 is YFSETQ. The germline V and J ends were trimmed by 1 base and 0 bases, with 7 bases remaining between them. The length of the CDR3 is 14 residues. The chain's CDR3 is CASSLLGTNYGYTF. CDR3 nucleotides: TGCGCCAGCAGCTTGCTCGGGACTAACTATGGCTACACCTTC.